The 12 T cell receptor beta chains given below trace back to one sample, sequenced in a study of blood T cell repertoires in COVID-19 (TCRdb year 2020). Libraries were constructed by the immunoSEQ multiplex PCR assay. The immuneACCESS repertoire file appears here via TCRdb, limited to in-frame rearrangements. These files lack a portion of the clones; in checked studies, under half of the deficit traces to unresolved V genes, and the cause of the others is not known. This sample gives around 160,000 clones in total; about 92% of them show up just once. The ten largest make up roughly a sixth of the sample. The sequenced sample was peripheral blood. The receptors were gathered from a man in his 60s with active or convalescent COVID-19.

The chain couples TRBV19 to TRBJ1-2, with 9 bases lining up with TRBD1. The J segment lost 8 bases and the V segment lost 4 bases, leaving 8 bases of the junction unmatched. The CDR3 sequence is 14 residues long. Germline-derived CDR1 and CDR2 are LNHDA and SQIVND (reference sequence). CDR3 region: CASSTGTGIYGYTF. In DNA form, the CDR3 reads TGTGCCAGTAGTACCGGGACAGGGATATACGGCTACACCTTC.

This chain connects TRBV5-1 to TRBJ1-1; the D gene is possibly TRBD1 (6 bases). V shed 4 bases and J shed 2 bases, with 15 bases lying between them. From germline, CDR1 is SGHRS and CDR2 YFSETQ. The CDR3 runs 15 residues. The chain's CDR3 is CASSTQGPSNTEAFF. In nucleotides, the CDR3 is TGCGCCAGCAGCACGCAGGGGCCGTCAAACACTGAAGCTTTCTTT. Filled out from reference TRBV5-1 and TRBJ1-1, the complete variable domain reads KAGVTQTPRYLIKTRGQQVTLSCSPISGHRSVSWYQQTPGQGLQFLFEYFSETQRNKGNFPGRFSGRQFSNSRSEMNVSTLELGDSALYLCASSTQGPSNTEAFFGQGTRLTVV.

This sequence joins TRBV6-5 and TRBJ1-5; D is undetermined. CDR1 and CDR2 (germline): MNHEY, SVGAGI. The V gene lost 2 bases and the J gene lost 7 bases, with 12 bases spanning the gap. There are 14 residues in the CDR3. Here the CDR3 DNA reads TGTGCCAGCAGTTACGAGGGAGGGCAACAGCCCCAGCATTTT. Amino acid sequence: CASSYEGGQQPQHF.

The J gene is TRBJ2-7, the V gene TRBV6-6; 7 bases match TRBD1. Trimming removed 10 bases from V and 2 bases from J; junction bases left unmatched: 8. The length of the CDR3 is 13 residues. Per germline, CDR1 MNHNY and CDR2 SVGAGI (reference sequence). CDR3 protein: CATRTGETYEQYF. The CDR3 nucleotides are TGTGCCACGAGGACAGGCGAGACCTACGAGCAGTACTTC.

This chain joins TRBV5-6 and TRBJ1-2, with unresolved D. CDR1 is SGHDT and CDR2 is YYEEEE in the germline V gene. CDR3 length: 14 amino acids. Deletions cut 1 base from V and 6 bases from J, with 13 bases between. The CDR3: CASSLFQRVDGYTF. In DNA, the CDR3 is TGTGCCAGCAGCTTGTTCCAGCGGGTAGATGGCTACACCTTC.

The CDR3 here is CASSLRGPFYNEQFF. DNA of the CDR3: TGTGCCAGCAGTTTACGCGGGCCTTTCTACAATGAGCAGTTCTTC. The chain links TRBV27 to TRBJ2-1; TRBD2 might be the D (5 bases). Germline-derived CDR1 and CDR2 are MNHEY and SMNVEV (reference sequence). V lost 2 bases to trimming and J lost 3 bases, with 11 bases between them. There are 15 residues in the CDR3.

The chain is built from TRBV7-2 and TRBJ2-6, with D uncertain. Germline V CDR1 and CDR2: SGHTA, FQGNSA. Trimming cost V 4 bases and J 0 bases, with 16 bases left between them. The CDR3 runs to 18 residues. CDR3 loop: CASSSDAMVSSGANVLTF. CDR3 nucleotides: TGTGCCAGCAGCTCCGATGCGATGGTCTCCTCTGGGGCCAACGTCCTGACTTTC.

The chain links TRBV7-9 to TRBJ2-5, with D perhaps matching TRBD2 (5 bases). Trimming removed 6 bases at V and 5 bases at J, with 16 bases between. The germline gives CDR1 SEHNR, CDR2 FQNEAQ (reference sequence). This CDR3 is built from 14 residues. The CDR3 sequence: CASSSSSSSETQYF. CDR3 coding DNA: TGTGCCAGCAGTTCATCTAGCTCCAGTGAGACCCAGTACTTC.

The chain couples TRBV7-2 to TRBJ2-7; 7 bases line up with TRBD2. V trimming: 5 bases; J trimming: 2 bases; junction bases outside the gene matches: 9. The germline gives CDR1 SGHTA, CDR2 FQGNSA. The CDR3 is made up of 15 amino acids. The CDR3 region is CASSAERGFAYEQYF. CDR3 nucleotide sequence: TGTGCCAGCAGCGCGGAGCGGGGTTTCGCCTACGAGCAGTACTTC.

This clone was found once. The chain uses TRBV6-5 and TRBJ2-1; D uncertain. The V end lost 0 bases, the J end lost 10 bases, and 10 bases lay between the germline ends. CDR1 and CDR2 (germline): MNHEY, SVGAGI. The CDR3 has 13 amino acids. The CDR3 nucleotides are TGTGCCAGCAGTTACTCGACTGTGGAGGAGCAGTTCTTC. Its protein product is CASSYSTVEEQFF.

The gene calls are TRBV5-1 and TRBJ2-5; D is uncertain. The germline CDR1 and CDR2 sequences are SGHRS and YFSETQ. The ends were cut back, 4 bases at V and 2 bases at J, with 12 bases in the middle. CDR3 length: 14 amino acids. Here the CDR3 DNA reads TGCGCCAGCAGCCCAAGAGTCGGGCAAGAGACCCAGTACTTC. This encodes CASSPRVGQETQYF.

This clone occurred a few times. This chain joins TRBV6-5 and TRBJ1-1; D may be TRBD1 (6 bases). V was cut by 6 bases and J by 5 bases, with 13 bases left in between. There are 13 residues in the CDR3. Germline CDR1 reads MNHEY; CDR2 reads SVGAGI. CDR3 sequence reads: CASRLTGRTEAFF. In DNA, the CDR3 is TGTGCCAGCAGACTGACAGGACGGACTGAAGCTTTCTTT.